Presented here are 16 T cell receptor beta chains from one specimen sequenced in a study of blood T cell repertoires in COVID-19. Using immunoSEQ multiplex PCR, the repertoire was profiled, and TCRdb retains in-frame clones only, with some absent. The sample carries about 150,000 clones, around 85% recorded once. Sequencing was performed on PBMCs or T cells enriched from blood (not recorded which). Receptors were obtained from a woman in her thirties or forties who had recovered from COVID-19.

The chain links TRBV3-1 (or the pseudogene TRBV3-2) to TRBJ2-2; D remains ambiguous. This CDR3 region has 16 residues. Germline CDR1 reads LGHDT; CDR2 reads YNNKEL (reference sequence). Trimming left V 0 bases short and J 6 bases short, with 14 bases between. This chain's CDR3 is CASSQDDALGAGELFF. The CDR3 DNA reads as TGTGCCAGCAGCCAAGATGACGCCCTGGGCGCCGGGGAGCTGTTTTTT.

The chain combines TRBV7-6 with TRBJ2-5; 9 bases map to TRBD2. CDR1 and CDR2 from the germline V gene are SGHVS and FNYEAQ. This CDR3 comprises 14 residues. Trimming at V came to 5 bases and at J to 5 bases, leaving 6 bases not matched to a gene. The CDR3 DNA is TGTGCCAGCAGCCCCTCTAGCGGGGCGGAGACCCAGTACTTC. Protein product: CASSPSSGAETQYF.

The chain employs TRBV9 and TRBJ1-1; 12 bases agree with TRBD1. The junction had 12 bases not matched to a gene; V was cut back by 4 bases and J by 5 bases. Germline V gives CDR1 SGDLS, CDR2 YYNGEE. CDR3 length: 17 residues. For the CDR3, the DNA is TGTGCCAGCAGCAAGGGACAGGGGGCCAGGTGGGGTACTGAAGCTTTCTTT. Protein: CASSKGQGARWGTEAFF.

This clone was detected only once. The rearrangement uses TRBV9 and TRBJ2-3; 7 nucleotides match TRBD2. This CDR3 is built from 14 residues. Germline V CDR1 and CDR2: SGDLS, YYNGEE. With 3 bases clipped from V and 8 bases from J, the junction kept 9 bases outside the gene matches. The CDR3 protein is CASSAGGSQGTQYF. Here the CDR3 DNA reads TGTGCCAGCAGCGCCGGGGGGTCCCAAGGTACGCAGTATTTT. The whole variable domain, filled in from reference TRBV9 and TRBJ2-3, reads DSGVTQTPKHLITATGQRVTLRCSPRSGDLSVYWYQQSLDQGLQFLIQYYNGEERAKGNILERFSAQQFPDLHSELNLSSLELGDSALYFCASSAGGSQGTQYFGPGTRLTVL.

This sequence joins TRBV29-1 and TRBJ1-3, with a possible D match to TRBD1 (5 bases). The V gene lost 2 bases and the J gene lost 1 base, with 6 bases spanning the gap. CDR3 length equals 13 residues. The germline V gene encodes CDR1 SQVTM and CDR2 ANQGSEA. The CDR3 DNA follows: TGCAGCGTTGAACAGGGATCTGGAAACACCATATATTTT. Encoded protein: CSVEQGSGNTIYF.

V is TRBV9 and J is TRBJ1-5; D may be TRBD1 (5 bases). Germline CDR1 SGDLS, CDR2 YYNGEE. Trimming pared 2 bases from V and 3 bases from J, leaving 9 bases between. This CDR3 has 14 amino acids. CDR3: CASSVGGNNQPQHF. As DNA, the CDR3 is TGTGCCAGCAGCGTGGGGGGTAACAATCAGCCCCAGCATTTT.

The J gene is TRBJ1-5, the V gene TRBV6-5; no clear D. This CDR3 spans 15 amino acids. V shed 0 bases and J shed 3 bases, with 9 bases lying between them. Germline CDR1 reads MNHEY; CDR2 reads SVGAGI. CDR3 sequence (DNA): TGTGCCAGCAGTTACTCGAGATCAAACAATCAGCCCCAGCATTTT. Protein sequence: CASSYSRSNNQPQHF.

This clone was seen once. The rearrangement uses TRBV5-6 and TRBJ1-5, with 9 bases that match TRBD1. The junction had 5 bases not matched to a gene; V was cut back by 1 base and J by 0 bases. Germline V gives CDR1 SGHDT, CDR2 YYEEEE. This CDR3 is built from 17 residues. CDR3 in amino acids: CASSLTGGGYSNQPQHF. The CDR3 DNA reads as TGTGCCAGCAGCTTGACAGGGGGCGGCTATAGCAATCAGCCCCAGCATTTT.

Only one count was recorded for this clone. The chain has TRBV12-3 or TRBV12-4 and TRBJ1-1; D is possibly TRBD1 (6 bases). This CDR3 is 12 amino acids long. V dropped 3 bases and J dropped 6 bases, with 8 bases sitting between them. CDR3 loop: CASSLTGSEAFF. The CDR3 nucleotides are TGTGCCAGCAGTTTGACAGGTTCTGAAGCTTTCTTT.

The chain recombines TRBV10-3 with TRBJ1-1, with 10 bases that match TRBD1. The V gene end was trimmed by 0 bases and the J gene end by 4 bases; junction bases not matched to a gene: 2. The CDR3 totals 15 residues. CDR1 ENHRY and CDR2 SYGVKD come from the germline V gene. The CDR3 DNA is TGTGCCATCAGTGAGTCCGGACAGGGGGTCACTGAAGCTTTCTTT. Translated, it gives CAISESGQGVTEAFF.

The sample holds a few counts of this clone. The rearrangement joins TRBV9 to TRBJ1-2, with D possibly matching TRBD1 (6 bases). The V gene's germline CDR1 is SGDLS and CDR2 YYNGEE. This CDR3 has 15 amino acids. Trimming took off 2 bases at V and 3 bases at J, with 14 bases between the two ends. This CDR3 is CASSVDSANDYGYTF. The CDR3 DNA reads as TGTGCCAGCAGCGTGGACAGCGCCAACGACTATGGCTACACCTTC. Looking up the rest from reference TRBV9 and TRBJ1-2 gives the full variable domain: DSGVTQTPKHLITATGQRVTLRCSPRSGDLSVYWYQQSLDQGLQFLIQYYNGEERAKGNILERFSAQQFPDLHSELNLSSLELGDSALYFCASSVDSANDYGYTFGSGTRLTVV.

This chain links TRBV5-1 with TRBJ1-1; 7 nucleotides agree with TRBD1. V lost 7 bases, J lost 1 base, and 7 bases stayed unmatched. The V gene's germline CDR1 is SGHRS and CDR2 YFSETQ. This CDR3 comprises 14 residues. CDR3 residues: CASRDRRKNTEAFF. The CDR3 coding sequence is TGCGCCAGCCGGGACAGACGAAAGAACACTGAAGCTTTCTTT. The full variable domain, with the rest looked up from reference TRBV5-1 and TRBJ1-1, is KAGVTQTPRYLIKTRGQQVTLSCSPISGHRSVSWYQQTPGQGLQFLFEYFSETQRNKGNFPGRFSGRQFSNSRSEMNVSTLELGDSALYLCASRDRRKNTEAFFGQGTRLTVV.

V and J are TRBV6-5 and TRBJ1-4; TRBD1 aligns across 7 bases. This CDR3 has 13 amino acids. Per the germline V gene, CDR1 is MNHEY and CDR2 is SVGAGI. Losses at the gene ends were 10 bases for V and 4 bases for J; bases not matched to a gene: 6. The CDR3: CATRGQSNEKLFF. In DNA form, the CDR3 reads TGTGCCACCAGGGGACAGAGTAATGAAAAACTGTTTTTT.

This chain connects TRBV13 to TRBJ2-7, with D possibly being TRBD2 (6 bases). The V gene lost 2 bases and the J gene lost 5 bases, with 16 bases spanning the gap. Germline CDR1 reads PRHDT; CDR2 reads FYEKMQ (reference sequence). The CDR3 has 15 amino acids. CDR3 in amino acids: CASSLRTNSGHEQYF. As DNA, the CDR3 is TGTGCCAGCAGCTTAAGGACTAACAGCGGCCACGAGCAGTACTTC.

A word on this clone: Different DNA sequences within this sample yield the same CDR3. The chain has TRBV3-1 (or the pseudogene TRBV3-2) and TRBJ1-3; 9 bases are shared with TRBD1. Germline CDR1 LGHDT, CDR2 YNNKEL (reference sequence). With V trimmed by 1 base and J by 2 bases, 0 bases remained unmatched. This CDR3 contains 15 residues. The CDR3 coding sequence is TGTGCCAGCAGCCAAGGACAGGGGGCTGGAAACACCATATATTTT. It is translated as CASSQGQGAGNTIYF.

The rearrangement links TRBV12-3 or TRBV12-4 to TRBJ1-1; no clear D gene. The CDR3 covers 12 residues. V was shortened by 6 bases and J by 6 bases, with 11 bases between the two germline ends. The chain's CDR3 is CASRPGESEAFF. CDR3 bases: TGTGCCAGCAGACCCGGGGAGTCTGAAGCTTTCTTT.